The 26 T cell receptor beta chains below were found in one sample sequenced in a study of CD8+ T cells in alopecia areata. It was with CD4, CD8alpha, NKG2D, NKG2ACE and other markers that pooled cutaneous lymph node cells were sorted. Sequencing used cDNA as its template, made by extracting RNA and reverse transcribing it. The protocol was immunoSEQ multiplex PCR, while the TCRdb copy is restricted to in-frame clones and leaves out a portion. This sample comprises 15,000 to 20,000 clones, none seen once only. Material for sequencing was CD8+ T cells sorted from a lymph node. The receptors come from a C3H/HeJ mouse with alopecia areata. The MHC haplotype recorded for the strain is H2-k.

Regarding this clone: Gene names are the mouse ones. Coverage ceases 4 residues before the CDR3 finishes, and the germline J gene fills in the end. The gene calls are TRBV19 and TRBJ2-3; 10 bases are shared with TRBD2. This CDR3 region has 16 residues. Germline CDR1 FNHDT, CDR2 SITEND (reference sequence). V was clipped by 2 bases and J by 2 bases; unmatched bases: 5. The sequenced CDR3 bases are TGTGCCAGCAGTATCGGGGCTGGGGGGGCTGCAGAA. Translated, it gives CASSIGAGGAAE. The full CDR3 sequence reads CASSIGAGGAAETLYF.

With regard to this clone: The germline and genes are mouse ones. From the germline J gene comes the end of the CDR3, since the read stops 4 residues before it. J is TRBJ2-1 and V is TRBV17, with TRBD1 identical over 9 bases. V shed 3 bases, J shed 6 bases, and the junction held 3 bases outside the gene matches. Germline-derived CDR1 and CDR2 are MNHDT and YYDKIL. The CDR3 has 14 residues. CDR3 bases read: TGTGCTAGCAGTAGGACAGGGGGTGGTGCT. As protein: CASSRTGGGA. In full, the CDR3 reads CASSRTGGGAEQFF. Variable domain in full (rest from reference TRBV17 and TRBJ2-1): DTTVKQNPRYKLARVGKPVNLICSQTMNHDTMYWYQKKPNQAPKLLLFYYDKILNREADTFEKFQSSRPNNSFCSLYIGSAGLEYSAMYLCASSRTGGGAEQFFGPGTRLTVL.

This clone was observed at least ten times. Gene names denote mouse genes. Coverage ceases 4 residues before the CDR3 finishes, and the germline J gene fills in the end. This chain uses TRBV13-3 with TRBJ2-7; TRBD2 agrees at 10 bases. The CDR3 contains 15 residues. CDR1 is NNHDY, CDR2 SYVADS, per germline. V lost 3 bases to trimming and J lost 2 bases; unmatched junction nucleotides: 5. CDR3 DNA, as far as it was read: TGTGCCAGCAGTGCCGGGACTGGGGCCGCCTAT. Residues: CASSAGTGAAY. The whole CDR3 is CASSAGTGAAYEQYF.

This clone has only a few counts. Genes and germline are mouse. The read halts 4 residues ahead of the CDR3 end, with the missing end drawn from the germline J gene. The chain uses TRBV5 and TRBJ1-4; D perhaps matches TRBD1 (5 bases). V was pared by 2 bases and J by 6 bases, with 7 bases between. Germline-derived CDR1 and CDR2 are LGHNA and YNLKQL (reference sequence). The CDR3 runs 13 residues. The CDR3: CASSQQGYERLFF. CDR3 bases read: TGTGCCAGCAGCCAACAGGGCTACGAA.

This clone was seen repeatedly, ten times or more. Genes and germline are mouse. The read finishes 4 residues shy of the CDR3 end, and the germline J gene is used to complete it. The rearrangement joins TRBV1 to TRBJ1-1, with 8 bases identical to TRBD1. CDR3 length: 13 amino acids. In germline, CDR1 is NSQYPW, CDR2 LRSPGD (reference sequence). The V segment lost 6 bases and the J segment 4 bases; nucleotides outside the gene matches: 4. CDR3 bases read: TGCACCTGCAGCCCCGGGACAGGCACA. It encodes CTCSPGTGT. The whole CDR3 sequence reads CTCSPGTGTEVFF.

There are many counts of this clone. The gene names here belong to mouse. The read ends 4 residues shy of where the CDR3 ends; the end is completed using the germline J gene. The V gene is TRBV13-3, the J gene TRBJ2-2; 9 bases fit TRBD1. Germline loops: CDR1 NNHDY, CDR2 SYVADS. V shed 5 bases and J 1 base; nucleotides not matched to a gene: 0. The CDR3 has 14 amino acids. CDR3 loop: CASRTGGNTGQLYF. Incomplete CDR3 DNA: TGTGCCAGCAGGACAGGGGGAAACACCGGG.

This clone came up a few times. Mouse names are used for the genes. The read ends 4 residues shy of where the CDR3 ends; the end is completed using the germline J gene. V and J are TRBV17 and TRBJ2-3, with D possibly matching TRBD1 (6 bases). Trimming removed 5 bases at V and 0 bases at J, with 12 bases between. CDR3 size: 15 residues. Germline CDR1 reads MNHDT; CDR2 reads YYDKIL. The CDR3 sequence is CASSEGEASAETLYF. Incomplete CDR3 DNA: TGTGCTAGCAGTGAGGGGGAAGCTAGTGCAGAA.

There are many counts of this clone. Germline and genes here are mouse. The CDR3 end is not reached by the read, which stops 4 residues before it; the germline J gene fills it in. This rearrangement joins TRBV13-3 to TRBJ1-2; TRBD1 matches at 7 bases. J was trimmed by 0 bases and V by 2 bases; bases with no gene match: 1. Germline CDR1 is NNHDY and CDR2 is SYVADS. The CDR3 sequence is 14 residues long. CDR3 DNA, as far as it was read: TGTGCCAGCAGTGACGACAGGGCAAACTCC. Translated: CASSDDRANS. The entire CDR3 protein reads CASSDDRANSDYTF.

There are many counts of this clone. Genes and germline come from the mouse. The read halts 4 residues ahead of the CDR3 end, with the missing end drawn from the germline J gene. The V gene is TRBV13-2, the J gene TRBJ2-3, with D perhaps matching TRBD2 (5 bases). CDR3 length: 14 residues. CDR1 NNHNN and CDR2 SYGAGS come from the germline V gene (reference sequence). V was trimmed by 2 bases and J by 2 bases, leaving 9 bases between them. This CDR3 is CASGDSGLAETLYF. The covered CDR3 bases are TGTGCCAGCGGTGACTCCGGACTTGCAGAA.

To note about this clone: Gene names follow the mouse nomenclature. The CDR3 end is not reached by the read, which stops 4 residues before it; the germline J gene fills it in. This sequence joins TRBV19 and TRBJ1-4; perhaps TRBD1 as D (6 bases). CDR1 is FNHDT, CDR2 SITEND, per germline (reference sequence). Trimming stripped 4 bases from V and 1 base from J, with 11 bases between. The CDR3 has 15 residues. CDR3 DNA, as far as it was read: TGTGCCAGCAGTTCCGGGACACCTTCCAACGAA. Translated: CASSSGTPSNE. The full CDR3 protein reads CASSSGTPSNERLFF.

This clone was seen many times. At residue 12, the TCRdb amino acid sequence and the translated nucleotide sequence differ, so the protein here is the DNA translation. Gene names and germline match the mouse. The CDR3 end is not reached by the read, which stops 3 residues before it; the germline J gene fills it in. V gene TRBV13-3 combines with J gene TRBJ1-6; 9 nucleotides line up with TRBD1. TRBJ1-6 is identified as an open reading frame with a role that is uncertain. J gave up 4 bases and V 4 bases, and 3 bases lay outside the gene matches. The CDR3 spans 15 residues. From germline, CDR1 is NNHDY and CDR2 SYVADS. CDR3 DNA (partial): TGTGCCAGCAGTCCGGGACAGGGATATAATTCGCCC. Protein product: CASSPGQGYNSP. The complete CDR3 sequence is CASSPGQGYNSPLYF.

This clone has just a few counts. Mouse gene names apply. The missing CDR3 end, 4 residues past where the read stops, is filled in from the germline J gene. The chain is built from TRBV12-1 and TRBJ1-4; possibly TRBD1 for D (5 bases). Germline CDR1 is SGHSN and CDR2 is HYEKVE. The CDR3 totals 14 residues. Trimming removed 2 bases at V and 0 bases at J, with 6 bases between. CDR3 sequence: CASSPTVSNERLFF. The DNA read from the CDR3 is TGTGCCAGCTCTCCGACAGTTTCCAACGAA.

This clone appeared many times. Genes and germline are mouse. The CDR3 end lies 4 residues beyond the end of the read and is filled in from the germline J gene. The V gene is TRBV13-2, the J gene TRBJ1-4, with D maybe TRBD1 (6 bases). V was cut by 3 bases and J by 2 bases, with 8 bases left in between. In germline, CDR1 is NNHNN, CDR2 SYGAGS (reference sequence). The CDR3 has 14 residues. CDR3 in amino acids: CASGAGQSNERLFF. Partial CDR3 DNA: TGTGCCAGCGGTGCGGGACAATCCAACGAA.

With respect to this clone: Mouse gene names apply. CDR3 sequence: CASSLGLSNERLFF. The CDR3 bases that were read are TGTGCCAGCAGTTTAGGACTCTCCAACGAA. The V and J genes are TRBV13-3 and TRBJ1-4, with D unresolved. Read coverage stops 4 residues before the CDR3 terminus; the germline J gene supplies the remainder. The V end was cut by 4 bases, the J end by 2 bases, with 9 bases between. The length of the CDR3 is 14 residues. Germline CDR1 NNHDY, CDR2 SYVADS. The full variable domain, rest sourced from reference TRBV13-3 and TRBJ1-4, is EAAVTQSPRSKVAVTGGKVTLSCHQTNNHDYMYWYRQDTGHGLRLIHYSYVADSTEKGDIPDGYKASRPSQENFSLILELASLSQTAVYFCASSLGLSNERLFFGHGTKLSVL.

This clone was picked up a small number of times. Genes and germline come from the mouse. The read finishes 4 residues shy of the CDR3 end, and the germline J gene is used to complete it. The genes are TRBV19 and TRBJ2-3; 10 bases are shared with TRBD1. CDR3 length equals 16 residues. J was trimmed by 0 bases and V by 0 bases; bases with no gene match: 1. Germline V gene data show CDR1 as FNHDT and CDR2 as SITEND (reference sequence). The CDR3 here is CASSIGQGASAETLYF. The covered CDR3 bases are TGTGCCAGCAGTATAGGACAGGGGGCTAGTGCAGAA.

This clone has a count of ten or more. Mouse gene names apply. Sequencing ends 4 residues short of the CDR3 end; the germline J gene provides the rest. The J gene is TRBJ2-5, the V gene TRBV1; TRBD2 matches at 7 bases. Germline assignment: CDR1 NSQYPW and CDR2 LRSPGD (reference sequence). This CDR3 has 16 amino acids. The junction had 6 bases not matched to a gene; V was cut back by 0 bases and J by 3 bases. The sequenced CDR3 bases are TGCACCTGCAGTGCAGATATCGGCTGGGGGCAAGAC. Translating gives CTCSADIGWGQD. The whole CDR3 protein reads CTCSADIGWGQDTQYF.

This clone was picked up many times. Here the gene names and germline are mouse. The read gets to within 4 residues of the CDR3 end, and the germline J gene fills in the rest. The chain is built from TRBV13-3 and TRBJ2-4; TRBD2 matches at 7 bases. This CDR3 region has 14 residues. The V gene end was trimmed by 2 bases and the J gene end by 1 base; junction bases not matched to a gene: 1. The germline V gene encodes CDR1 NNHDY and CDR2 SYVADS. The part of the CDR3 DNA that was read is TGTGCCAGCAGTGACCTGGGGGGTCAAAAC. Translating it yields CASSDLGGQN. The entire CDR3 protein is CASSDLGGQNTLYF.

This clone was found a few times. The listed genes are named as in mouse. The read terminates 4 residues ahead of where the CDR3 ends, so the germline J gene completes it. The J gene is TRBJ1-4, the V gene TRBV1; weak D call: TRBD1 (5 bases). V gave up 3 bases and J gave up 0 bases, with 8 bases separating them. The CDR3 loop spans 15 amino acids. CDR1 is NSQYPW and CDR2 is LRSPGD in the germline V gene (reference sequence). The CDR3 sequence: CTCSAVGVSNERLFF. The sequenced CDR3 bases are TGCACCTGCAGTGCGGTAGGGGTTTCCAACGAA.

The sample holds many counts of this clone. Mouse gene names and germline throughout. The chain's CDR3 is CASSEEGNTEVFF. The CDR3 DNA, read in part, is TGTGCCAGCAGTGAGGAGGGGAACACA. J is TRBJ1-1 and V is TRBV13-1, with D unclear. Sequencing ends 4 residues short of the CDR3 end; the germline J gene provides the rest. Trimming cost V 2 bases and J 1 base, with 6 bases left between them. The length of the CDR3 is 13 residues. Germline-derived CDR1 and CDR2 are NSHNY and SYGAGN.

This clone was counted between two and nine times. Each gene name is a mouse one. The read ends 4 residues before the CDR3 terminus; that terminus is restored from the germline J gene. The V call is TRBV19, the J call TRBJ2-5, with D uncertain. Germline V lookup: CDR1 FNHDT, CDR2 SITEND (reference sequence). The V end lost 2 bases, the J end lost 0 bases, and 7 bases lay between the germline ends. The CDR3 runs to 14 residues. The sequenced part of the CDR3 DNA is TGTGCCAGCAGTATGAGGTTTAACCAAGAC. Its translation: CASSMRFNQD. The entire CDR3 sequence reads CASSMRFNQDTQYF. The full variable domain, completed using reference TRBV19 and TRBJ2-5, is GGIITQTPKFLIGQEGQKLTLKCQQNFNHDTMYWYRQDSGKGLRLIYYSITENDLQKGDLSEGYDASREKKSSFSLTVTSAQKNEMAVFLCASSMRFNQDTQYFGPGTRLLVL.

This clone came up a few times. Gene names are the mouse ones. CDR3 DNA (partial): TGTGCCAGCAGTTGGACTGGGCAAAAC. Amino acid sequence: CASSWTGQN. The entire CDR3 protein is CASSWTGQNTLYF. The chain couples TRBV19 to TRBJ2-4; TRBD2 matches at 8 bases. The read stops 4 residues short of the end of the CDR3; the missing end is completed from the germline J gene. CDR1 and CDR2 (germline): FNHDT, SITEND (reference sequence). This CDR3 has 13 amino acids. The junction had 1 base not matched to a gene; V was cut back by 4 bases and J by 3 bases.

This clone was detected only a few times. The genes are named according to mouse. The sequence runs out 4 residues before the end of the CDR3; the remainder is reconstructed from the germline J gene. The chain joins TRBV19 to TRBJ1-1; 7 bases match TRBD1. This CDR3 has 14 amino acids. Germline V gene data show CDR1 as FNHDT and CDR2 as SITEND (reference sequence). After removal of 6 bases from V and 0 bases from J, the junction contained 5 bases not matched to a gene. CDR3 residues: CASTLGQTNTEVFF. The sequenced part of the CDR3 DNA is TGTGCCAGCACCCTGGGACAGACAAACACA.

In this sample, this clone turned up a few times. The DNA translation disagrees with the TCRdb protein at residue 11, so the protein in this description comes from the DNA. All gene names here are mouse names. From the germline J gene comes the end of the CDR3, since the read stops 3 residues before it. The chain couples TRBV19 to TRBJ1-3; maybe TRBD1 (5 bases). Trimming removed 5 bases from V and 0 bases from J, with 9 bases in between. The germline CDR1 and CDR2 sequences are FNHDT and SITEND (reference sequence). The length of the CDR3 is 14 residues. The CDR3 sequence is CASSRDSSGNTLYF. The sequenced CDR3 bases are TGTGCCAGCAGCCGAGACAGTTCTGGAAATACG.

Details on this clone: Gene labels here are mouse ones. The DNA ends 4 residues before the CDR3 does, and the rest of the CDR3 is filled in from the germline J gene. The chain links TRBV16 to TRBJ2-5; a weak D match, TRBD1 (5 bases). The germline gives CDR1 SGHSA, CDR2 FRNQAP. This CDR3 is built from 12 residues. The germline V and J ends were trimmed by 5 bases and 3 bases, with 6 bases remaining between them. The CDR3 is CASSRQQDTQYF. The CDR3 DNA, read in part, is TGTGCAAGCAGCCGACAGCAAGAC.

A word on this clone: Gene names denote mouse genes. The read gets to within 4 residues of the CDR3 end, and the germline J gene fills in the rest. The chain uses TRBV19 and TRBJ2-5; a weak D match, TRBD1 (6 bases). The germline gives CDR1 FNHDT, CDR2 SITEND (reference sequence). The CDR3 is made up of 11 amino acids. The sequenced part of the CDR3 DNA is TGTGCCAGCACAGGGGTAGAC. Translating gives CASTGVD. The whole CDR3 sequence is CASTGVDTQYF.

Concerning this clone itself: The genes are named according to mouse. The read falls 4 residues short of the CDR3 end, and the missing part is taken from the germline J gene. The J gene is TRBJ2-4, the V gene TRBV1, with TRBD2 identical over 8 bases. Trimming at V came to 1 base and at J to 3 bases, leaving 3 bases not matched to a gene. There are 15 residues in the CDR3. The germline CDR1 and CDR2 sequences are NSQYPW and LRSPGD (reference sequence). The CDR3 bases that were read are TGCACCTGCAGTGCAGGGGGGGGCAGACAAAAC. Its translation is CTCSAGGGRQN. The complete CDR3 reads CTCSAGGGRQNTLYF.